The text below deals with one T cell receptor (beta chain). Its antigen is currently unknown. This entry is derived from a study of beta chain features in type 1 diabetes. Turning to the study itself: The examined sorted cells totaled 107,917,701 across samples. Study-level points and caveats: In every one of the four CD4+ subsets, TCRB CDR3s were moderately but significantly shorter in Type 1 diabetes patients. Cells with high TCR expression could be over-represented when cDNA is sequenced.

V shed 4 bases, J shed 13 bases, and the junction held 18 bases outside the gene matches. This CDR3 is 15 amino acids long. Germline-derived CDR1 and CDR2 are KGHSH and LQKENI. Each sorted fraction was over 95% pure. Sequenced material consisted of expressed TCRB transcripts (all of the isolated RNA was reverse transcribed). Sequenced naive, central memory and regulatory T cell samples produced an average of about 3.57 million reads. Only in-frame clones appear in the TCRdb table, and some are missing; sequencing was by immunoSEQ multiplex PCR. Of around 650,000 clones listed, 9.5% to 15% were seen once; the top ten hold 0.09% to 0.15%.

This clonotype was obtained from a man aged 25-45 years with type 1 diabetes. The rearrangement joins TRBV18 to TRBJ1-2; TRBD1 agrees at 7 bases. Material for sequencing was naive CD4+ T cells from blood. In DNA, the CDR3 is TGTGCCAGCTCACAACCGCGGGACAGTGGGATAGGGATCACCTTC. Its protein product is CASSQPRDSGIGITF.